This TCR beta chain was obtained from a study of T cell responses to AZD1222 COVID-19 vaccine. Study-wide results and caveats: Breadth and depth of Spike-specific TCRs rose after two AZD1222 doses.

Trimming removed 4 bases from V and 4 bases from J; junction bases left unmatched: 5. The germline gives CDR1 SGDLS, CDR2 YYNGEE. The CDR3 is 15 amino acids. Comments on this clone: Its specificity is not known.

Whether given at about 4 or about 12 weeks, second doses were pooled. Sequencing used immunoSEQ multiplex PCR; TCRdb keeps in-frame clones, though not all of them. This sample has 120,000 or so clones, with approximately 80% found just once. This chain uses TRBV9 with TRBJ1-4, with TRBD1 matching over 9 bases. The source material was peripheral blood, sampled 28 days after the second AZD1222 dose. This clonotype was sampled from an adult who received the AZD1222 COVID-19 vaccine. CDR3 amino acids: CASSTGTGLNEKLFF. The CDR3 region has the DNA TGTGCCAGCAGCACGGGGACAGGGCTTAATGAAAAACTGTTTTTT.